This T cell receptor beta chain was retrieved from a study of Ad26.COV2.S vaccination and SARS-CoV-2 variants. Treatment given: approximately 18 received Ad26.COV2.S at low or high dose, single or two shots; a few received placebo; per-sample allocation not given. At day 63 after the first vaccine or placebo injection, samples were drawn. The assay was immunoSEQ multiplex PCR, and TCRdb's table has in-frame clones only and misses some. The data hold a few hundred thousand clones, with about 90% observed a single time. The sample here was peripheral blood, taken in a trial of Ad26.COV2.S vaccine versus placebo. This clonotype was obtained from a person aged 18-65 years who received the Ad26.COV2.S COVID-19 vaccine or a placebo.

CDR3 sequence: CASSLGAGQDYEQYF. In DNA form, the CDR3 reads TGCGCCAGCAGCCTCGGAGCGGGACAAGACTACGAGCAGTACTTC. The chain couples TRBV4-3 to TRBJ2-7, with D possibly TRBD2 on 7 matching bases. The V and J ends lost 4 bases and 3 bases respectively, with 16 bases between them. Germline CDR1 LGHNA, CDR2 YSLEER. The CDR3 spans 15 residues.